These 18 T cell receptor beta chains were all obtained from the same sample, sequenced in a study of Tregs in tolerant kidney transplant recipients. These TCRs are of unknown antigen specificity. The repertoire was sequenced with immunoSEQ multiplex PCR; TCRdb's copy has only in-frame clones and lacks some. In the table there are about 44,000 clones, about 95% of which are singletons. Sequenced input: Tregs from blood cultured with allogeneic cells. The receptor source for this set is a human donor in good health.

The CDR3 DNA is TGTGCCAGTAGTATCCTCCGGGACAGTGATAGCAATCAGCCCCAGCATTTT. Its translation: CASSILRDSDSNQPQHF. This chain connects TRBV19 to TRBJ1-5; 7 nucleotides match TRBD1. CDR1 and CDR2 (germline): LNHDA, SQIVND (reference sequence). The length of the CDR3 is 17 residues. The V gene end was trimmed by 3 bases and the J gene end by 0 bases; junction bases not matched to a gene: 8.

The chain recombines TRBV5-1 with TRBJ1-2; D gene ambiguous. Germline CDR1 and CDR2: SGHRS and YFSETQ. The CDR3 sequence is 15 residues long. Trimming took 0 bases from V and 0 from J, leaving 9 bases between them. The DNA for the CDR3 is TGCGCCAGCAGCTTGGGCCAGCTTACTAACTATGGCTACACCTTC. This gives the protein CASSLGQLTNYGYTF.

This sequence joins TRBV5-4 and TRBJ2-1, with D tentatively TRBD2 (5 bases). This CDR3 has 15 amino acids. Trimming removed 3 bases from V and 3 bases from J, with 13 bases in between. From germline, CDR1 is SGHNT and CDR2 YYREEE (reference sequence). The CDR3 DNA reads TGTGCCAGCAGCTGGTGGGGAGTTCGCTACAATGAGCAGTTCTTC. Translation: CASSWWGVRYNEQFF.

This clone was seen once. The rearrangement links TRBV14 to TRBJ2-7; D is unresolved. Trimming stripped 2 bases from V and 0 bases from J, with 8 bases between. CDR1 is SGHDN and CDR2 is FVKESK in the germline V gene. CDR3 length: 14 residues. The CDR3 sequence: CASSQIGLSYEQYF. The CDR3 coding sequence is TGTGCCAGCAGCCAAATCGGCCTCTCCTACGAGCAGTACTTC.

The chain combines TRBV5-1 with TRBJ2-7; 10 nucleotides line up with TRBD2. J lost 5 bases, V lost 1 base, and 12 bases had no gene match. The germline V gene has CDR1 SGHRS and CDR2 YFSETQ. CDR3 length equals 17 residues. The CDR3 nucleotides are TGCGCCAGCAGCTTGCCCCCGTCAGCGGGGGGGCCGGACGAGCAGTACTTC. It specifies CASSLPPSAGGPDEQYF.

The CDR3 loop is CASSLAGTRAYEQYF. CDR3 DNA: TGCGCCAGCAGCTTGGCCGGGACTAGAGCCTACGAGCAGTACTTC. The chain has TRBV5-1 and TRBJ2-7; 8 positions match TRBD2. In germline, CDR1 is SGHRS, CDR2 YFSETQ. The CDR3 length is 15 residues. V was clipped by 0 bases and J by 2 bases; unmatched bases: 4.

The chain links TRBV29-1 to TRBJ1-1, with D possibly being TRBD1 (6 bases). Looked up from germline, CDR1 is SQVTM and CDR2 is ANQGSEA. The CDR3 contains 10 residues. V gave up 4 bases and J gave up 8 bases, with 8 bases separating them. The DNA for the CDR3 is TGCAGCGTTGGGGACATCGAAGCTTTCTTT. Residues: CSVGDIEAFF.

The chain uses TRBV2 and TRBJ2-2; 7 positions agree with TRBD2. Germline V lookup: CDR1 SNHLY, CDR2 FYNNEI. CDR3 length: 15 residues. Unmatched junction bases numbered 8, after V lost 6 bases and J lost 4 bases. CDR3 DNA: TGTGCCAGCAGCCCGGGGGGAGGGCCCACCGGGGAGCTGTTTTTT. Its protein product is CASSPGGGPTGELFF.

V usage is TRBV5-1 and J usage is TRBJ1-1, with 7 nucleotides matching TRBD1. V lost 5 bases to trimming and J lost 1 base; unmatched junction nucleotides: 5. Germline CDR1 is SGHRS and CDR2 is YFSETQ. The CDR3 spans 14 residues. The CDR3 region is CASSRTGPNTEAFF. In nucleotides, the CDR3 is TGCGCCAGCAGTCGGACAGGACCGAACACTGAAGCTTTCTTT.

The CDR3 bases are TGCGCCAGCAGCCGGGGCGGGACTAGCGGGATGTACGAGCAGTACTTC. It encodes CASSRGGTSGMYEQYF. V and J are TRBV5-1 and TRBJ2-7, with 13 bases identical to TRBD2. With 4 bases clipped from V and 4 bases from J, the junction kept 8 bases outside the gene matches. CDR3 length: 16 residues. Germline CDR1 and CDR2: SGHRS and YFSETQ.

V usage is TRBV18 and J usage is TRBJ2-3; D might be TRBD1 or TRBD2, each matching 5 bases. The CDR3 extends over 15 amino acids. The germline CDR1 and CDR2 sequences are KGHSH and LQKENI. Trimming removed 2 bases at V and 11 bases at J, with 20 bases between. CDR3 residues: CASSPMRDGIIGQYF. As DNA, the CDR3 is TGTGCCAGCTCACCAATGAGGGACGGCATAATCGGGCAGTATTTT.

The genes are TRBV5-6 and TRBJ1-6; D remains ambiguous. V lost 1 base and J lost 8, with 4 bases in between. The CDR3 loop spans 12 amino acids. Germline values: CDR1 SGHDT, CDR2 YYEEEE. Here the CDR3 DNA reads TGTGCCAGCAGCTTGTTGCATTCACCCCTCCACTTT. Translated, it gives CASSLLHSPLHF.

This chain links TRBV5-1 with TRBJ2-7; TRBD1 or TRBD2 may be the D gene (5 bases each). CDR1 is SGHRS and CDR2 is YFSETQ in the germline V gene. V was shortened by 1 base and J by 1 base, with 12 bases between the two germline ends. There are 15 residues in the CDR3. The CDR3 loop reads CASSLLSGASYEQYF. DNA for the CDR3: TGCGCCAGCAGCTTGCTCTCCGGGGCGTCCTACGAGCAGTACTTC.

This chain uses TRBV19 with TRBJ2-5, with D possibly being TRBD1 or TRBD2 (5 bases each). The CDR3 loop spans 13 amino acids. V was pared by 9 bases and J by 2 bases, with 13 bases between. Germline V gives CDR1 LNHDA, CDR2 SQIVND (reference sequence). CDR3 nucleotides: TGTGCCAGCTCGCCGGGACGACAAGAGACCCAGTACTTC. Its translation: CASSPGRQETQYF.

The chain employs TRBV19 and TRBJ1-1, with D unclear. The CDR3 extends over 14 amino acids. The ends were cut back, 4 bases at V and 0 bases at J, with 9 bases in the middle. Germline CDR1 LNHDA, CDR2 SQIVND (reference sequence). In DNA form, the CDR3 reads TGTGCCAGTAGTACAAAAACGGTGAACACTGAAGCTTTCTTT. Protein: CASSTKTVNTEAFF.

The chain carries TRBV5-1 and TRBJ2-3, with TRBD1 as a possible D gene (7 bases). Germline CDR1 and CDR2: SGHRS and YFSETQ. This CDR3 spans 13 amino acids. V gave up 4 bases and J gave up 8 bases, with 14 bases separating them. DNA of the CDR3: TGCGCCAGCAGCAACTCAGGGGGAGGTACGCAGTATTTT. Its translation is CASSNSGGGTQYF.

The chain has TRBV10-3 and TRBJ1-1; D ambiguous. Deletions cut 6 bases from V and 1 base from J, with 6 bases between. CDR3 length equals 12 residues. In germline, CDR1 is ENHRY, CDR2 SYGVKD. CDR3 sequence (DNA): TGTGCCATCAGAGGACCGAACACTGAAGCTTTCTTT. Translating gives CAIRGPNTEAFF.

The chain employs TRBV6-1 and TRBJ1-2; 7 positions agree with TRBD1. Trimming took 6 bases from V and 2 from J; bases not matched to a gene: 3. CDR3 length: 13 amino acids. Germline lookup yields CDR1 MNHNS and CDR2 SASEGT. The CDR3 region has the DNA TGTGCCAGCAGGACGACAGGGAACTATGGCTACACCTTC. It specifies CASRTTGNYGYTF.